This T cell receptor beta chain is from a study of TIL therapy for anti-PD-1-resistant metastatic lung cancer. Indicated time point: pre-treatment sample, taken before nivolumab and TIL therapy. Tumor tissue came from excised metastases, mostly pleural nodules or supraclavicular lymph nodes. The immunoSEQ assay was v3. TCRdb's copy holds only in-frame clones and misses some; the assay was immunoSEQ multiplex PCR. Of fewer than 15,000 clones listed, less than 75% are singletons. The CDR3 is 12 residues long. Germline values: CDR1 SGHDT, CDR2 YYEEEE. Trimming took off 1 base at V and 8 bases at J, with 8 bases between the two ends.

This TCR was sampled from a woman aged 30-79 years with non-small cell lung cancer. The V call is TRBV5-6, the J call TRBJ2-3; D not resolved. Sequenced here: tumor tissue, sampled at baseline. Here the CDR3 reads CASSLTSVTQYF. DNA of the CDR3: TGTGCCAGCAGCTTGACATCAGTTACGCAGTATTTT.